This T cell receptor (beta chain) was observed in a study of OX40 agonist ivuxolimab in advanced cancers. For the study at large: Ivuxolimab was administered intravenously to patients at 0.01 to 10 mg/kg every 2 weeks. Study findings and constraints: Doses of 0.1 to 3.0 mg/kg were accompanied by clonal expansion of CD4+ and CD8+ blood T cells by week 6.

Profiling relied on immunoSEQ multiplex PCR, and the TCRdb table lists in-frame clones only, not all of them. The table lists 75,000 to 100,000 clones, roughly 80% of them singletons. Concerning this clone: Its antigen remains unidentified.

This CDR3 has 14 amino acids. Trimming took 0 bases from V and 3 from J, leaving 7 bases between them. Germline CDR1 is SGHNT and CDR2 is YYREEE (reference sequence). At baseline, cycle 4 day 1, and cycle 7 day 1, blood was sampled. This TCR derives from an adult with an advanced solid tumor such as melanoma, head and neck, liver or kidney cancer. V and J are TRBV5-4 and TRBJ1-5, with D hard to call. The source was CD4+ or CD8+ T cells sorted from blood, collected in a trial of the OX40 agonist ivuxolimab. The CDR3 reads CASSLVGVNQPQHF. Written as DNA, the CDR3 is TGTGCCAGCAGCTTGGTGGGCGTCAATCAGCCCCAGCATTTT.